This entry concerns a single TCR beta chain. Germline CDR1 and CDR2: SGHKS and YYEKEE (reference sequence). CDR3 length: 12 residues. Trimming cost V 6 bases and J 5 bases, with 11 bases left between them. This entry is derived from a study of control samples from healthy donors and cancer patients. TCRdb's table, derived via immunoSEQ multiplex PCR, lists solely in-frame clones and lacks some. The sample has 100,000 or so clones; more than 85% are singletons. Sequencing was done on a sample of blood. This rearrangement joins TRBV5-5 to TRBJ1-2; D is unclear. The clonotype originates from a woman aged 50 to 60 in good health. The CDR3 is CASILDVYGYTF. For the CDR3, the DNA is TGTGCCAGCATCCTTGACGTATATGGCTACACCTTC.